The 28 T cell receptor beta chains presented below share a single source sample, sequenced in a study of cytomegalovirus exposure and HLA in healthy donors. 60 Vbeta and 13 Jbeta primers were used in PCR. The assay was immunoSEQ multiplex PCR, and TCRdb's table has in-frame clones only and misses some. The table records around 190,000 clones, roughly 79% of them present only once. The sequencing input was PBMCs. The receptor set was obtained from a man aged 25 to 40 in good health and CMV-seronegative.

The chain couples TRBV6-1 to TRBJ2-7, with D possibly TRBD1 on 6 matching bases. This CDR3 comprises 16 residues. Germline V CDR1 and CDR2: MNHNS, SASEGT. The V end was cut by 0 bases, the J end by 3 bases, with 15 bases between. The CDR3 DNA sequence: TGTGCCAGCAGTGAAGCGCGGTCGGGACAAGTCTACGAGCAGTACTTC. It specifies CASSEARSGQVYEQYF.

V is TRBV7-8 and J is TRBJ2-5, with 7 bases that match TRBD2. Per the germline V gene, CDR1 is SGHVS and CDR2 is FQNEAQ. This CDR3 is 18 amino acids long. Trimming removed 0 bases from V and 5 bases from J; junction bases left unmatched: 15. The CDR3 region has the DNA TGTGCCAGCAGCTTAGCGTCGGTCAAGCGGGGCCTCACGGAGACCCAGTACTTC. This translates into CASSLASVKRGLTETQYF.

The genes are TRBV5-1 and TRBJ2-2, with TRBD1 identical over 11 bases. This CDR3 is 15 amino acids long. CDR1 and CDR2 from the germline V gene are SGHRS and YFSETQ. V lost 4 bases and J lost 6; bases outside the gene matches: 5. The CDR3 DNA reads TGCGCCAGCAGCATGGACAGGGGGCGCGCCGGGGAGCTGTTTTTT. Translating gives CASSMDRGRAGELFF.

This clone was seen a single time. The CDR3 reads CARGRLAENNEQFF. In DNA form, the CDR3 reads TGTGCCAGGGGAAGACTAGCGGAAAACAATGAGCAGTTCTTC. V usage is TRBV2 and J usage is TRBJ2-1; 9 bases map to TRBD2. The V gene's germline CDR1 is SNHLY and CDR2 FYNNEI. Trimming took 9 bases from V and 5 from J; bases not matched to a gene: 8. This CDR3 is 14 amino acids long.

The CDR3 region has the DNA TGTGCCAGCAGTTTTTCGGCTAGCGGGAACACCGGGGAGCTGTTTTTT. This translates into CASSFSASGNTGELFF. The chain links TRBV27 to TRBJ2-2; 7 bases align to TRBD2. This CDR3 is built from 16 residues. Trimming removed 3 bases from V and 1 base from J; junction bases left unmatched: 5. The germline CDR1 and CDR2 sequences are MNHEY and SMNVEV (reference sequence).

The rearrangement links TRBV6-1 to TRBJ2-3; 9 bases fit TRBD2. CDR3 length: 15 residues. Germline V gene lookup returns CDR1 MNHNS and CDR2 SASEGT. V was clipped by 4 bases and J by 2 bases; unmatched bases: 4. The CDR3 DNA is TGTGCCAGCAGTGGACTAGCGGAACACACAGATACGCAGTATTTT. Amino acids: CASSGLAEHTDTQYF.

The chain carries TRBV11-1 and TRBJ1-1; maybe TRBD1 (6 bases). V gave up 3 bases and J gave up 8 bases, with 13 bases separating them. From germline, CDR1 is SGHAT and CDR2 FQDESV (reference sequence). The length of the CDR3 is 13 residues. The CDR3 is CASSLQGSVEAFF. CDR3 nucleotide sequence: TGTGCCAGCAGCTTGCAGGGGTCGGTCGAAGCTTTCTTT.

The chain combines TRBV6-5 with TRBJ1-5; 8 nucleotides align to TRBD1. V lost 6 bases, J lost 0 bases, and 4 bases stayed unmatched. This CDR3 comprises 15 residues. From germline, CDR1 is MNHEY and CDR2 SVGAGI. CDR3 DNA sequence: TGTGCCAGCAGGGCAGGGGGCCATAGCAATCAGCCCCAGCATTTT. Encoded protein: CASRAGGHSNQPQHF.

The chain joins TRBV28 to TRBJ2-7; TRBD1 matches at 8 bases. In germline, CDR1 is MDHEN, CDR2 SYDVKM. The CDR3 loop spans 14 amino acids. V gave up 6 bases and J gave up 3 bases; unmatched junction bases: 7. The CDR3 DNA reads TGTGCCAGCAGCCACGCCAGGGGGCTCTACGAGCAGTACTTC. This gives the protein CASSHARGLYEQYF.

The chain links TRBV11-2 to TRBJ1-1; 9 nucleotides line up with TRBD1. Germline V gene data show CDR1 as SGHAT and CDR2 as FQNNGV. CDR3 length: 15 amino acids. V lost 5 bases to trimming and J lost 4 bases; unmatched junction nucleotides: 8. CDR3 amino acids: CASSLDRGLPTEAFF. CDR3 sequence (DNA): TGTGCCAGCAGCCTGGACAGGGGCCTCCCCACTGAAGCTTTCTTT. Variable domain in full (rest from reference TRBV11-2 and TRBJ1-1): EAGVAQSPRYKIIEKRQSVAFWCNPISGHATLYWYQQILGQGPKLLIQFQNNGVVDDSQLPKDRFSAERLKGVDSTLKIQPAKLEDSAVYLCASSLDRGLPTEAFFGQGTRLTVV.

The chain recombines TRBV13 with TRBJ2-7; 8 bases align to TRBD2. Germline V gene sequence: CDR1 PRHDT, CDR2 FYEKMQ (reference sequence). Trimming took 4 bases from V and 3 from J; bases not matched to a gene: 2. The CDR3 has 13 residues. The CDR3 reads CASSWTSSYEQYF. CDR3 nucleotides: TGTGCCAGCAGCTGGACTAGCAGCTACGAGCAGTACTTC.

This chain links TRBV5-1 with TRBJ1-1, with D possibly being TRBD1 (5 bases). This CDR3 spans 15 amino acids. Per the germline V gene, CDR1 is SGHRS and CDR2 is YFSETQ. V was shortened by 1 base and J by 4 bases, with 14 bases between the two germline ends. For the CDR3, the DNA is TGCGCCAGCAGCTTGACGGGGCCGGGGGGCACTGAAGCTTTCTTT. Protein product: CASSLTGPGGTEAFF.

The gene calls are TRBV2 and TRBJ2-3, with TRBD2 as a possible D gene (6 bases). V gave up 5 bases and J gave up 6 bases, with 12 bases separating them. The CDR3 covers 13 residues. The germline V gene encodes CDR1 SNHLY and CDR2 FYNNEI. CDR3 loop: CASSSRGRDTQYF. In nucleotides, the CDR3 is TGTGCCAGCAGTTCTCGAGGGAGGGATACGCAGTATTTT.

CDR3 sequence: CAIPGTVYNEQFF. DNA of the CDR3: TGTGCCATCCCAGGGACTGTCTACAATGAGCAGTTCTTC. This chain joins TRBV6-1 and TRBJ2-1; possibly TRBD2 for D (6 bases). V was clipped by 10 bases and J by 3 bases, with 13 bases between them. The germline V gene encodes CDR1 MNHNS and CDR2 SASEGT. There are 13 residues in the CDR3.

The rearrangement links TRBV19 to TRBJ1-3; 7 bases fit TRBD1. V was pared by 7 bases and J by 0 bases, with 6 bases of the junction left unmatched. The CDR3 totals 15 residues. Germline values: CDR1 LNHDA, CDR2 SQIVND (reference sequence). The CDR3: CASKETGSSGNTIYF. DNA of the CDR3: TGTGCCAGTAAAGAGACAGGGAGCTCTGGAAACACCATATATTTT.

V gene TRBV14 combines with J gene TRBJ2-3, with 8 bases fitting TRBD2. Germline values: CDR1 SGHDN, CDR2 FVKESK. Germline trimming cut 1 base from V and 5 bases from J; bases unmatched to any gene: 8. The CDR3 runs 16 residues. The CDR3 DNA follows: TGTGCCAGCAGCCAAGCTTCGGGAGGGCGGGGAGATACGCAGTATTTT. It specifies CASSQASGGRGDTQYF. Complete variable domain (other parts from reference TRBV14 and TRBJ2-3): EAGVTQFPSHSVIEKGQTVTLRCDPISGHDNLYWYRRVMGKEIKFLLHFVKESKQDESGMPNNRFLAERTGGTYSTLKVQPAELEDSGVYFCASSQASGGRGDTQYFGPGTRLTVL.

This clone was picked up a small number of times. The chain combines TRBV18 with TRBJ2-5; D is ambiguous. Trimming stripped 6 bases from V and 5 bases from J, with 10 bases between. The CDR3 length is 12 residues. Germline V gives CDR1 KGHSH, CDR2 LQKENI. CDR3 residues: CASSQDGETQYF. The CDR3 DNA reads as TGTGCCAGCTCCCAGGATGGGGAGACCCAGTACTTC.

V and J are TRBV19 and TRBJ2-7, with 9 bases lining up with TRBD2. The CDR3 is 14 residues long. Germline CDR1 and CDR2: LNHDA and SQIVND (reference sequence). The trim removed 2 bases at V and 3 bases at J, leaving 2 bases unmatched. CDR3 coding DNA: TGTGCCAGTAGTATAACGACTAGCGGCTACGAGCAGTACTTC. Encoded protein: CASSITTSGYEQYF.

The V and J genes are TRBV7-6 and TRBJ2-1; D perhaps matches TRBD2 (5 bases). V lost 4 bases, J lost 8 bases, and 9 bases lay in between. CDR3 length equals 12 residues. The V gene's germline CDR1 is SGHVS and CDR2 FNYEAQ. In DNA, the CDR3 is TGTGCCAGCAGCTCCGGACTCCATGAGCAGTTCTTC. Protein sequence: CASSSGLHEQFF. The full variable domain, rest sourced from reference TRBV7-6 and TRBJ2-1, is GAGVSQSPRYKVTKRGQDVALRCDPISGHVSLYWYRQALGQGPEFLTYFNYEAQQDKSGLPNDRFSAERPEGSISTLTIQRTEQRDSAMYRCASSSGLHEQFFGPGTRLTVL.

The J gene is TRBJ2-2, the V gene TRBV5-1; 10 bases map to TRBD1. After removal of 0 bases from V and 3 bases from J, the junction contained 5 bases not matched to a gene. CDR3 size: 17 residues. Looked up from germline, CDR1 is SGHRS and CDR2 is YFSETQ. The CDR3 reads CASSLAKGQGYTGELFF. In nucleotides, the CDR3 is TGCGCCAGCAGCTTGGCTAAGGGACAGGGGTACACCGGGGAGCTGTTTTTT.

The table lists this clone with a few counts. The chain uses TRBV11-2 and TRBJ2-5, with TRBD1 as a possible D gene (6 bases). This CDR3 comprises 14 residues. With 2 bases removed from V and 5 bases from J, the gap between germline ends came to 12 bases. The germline gives CDR1 SGHAT, CDR2 FQNNGV. Here the CDR3 DNA reads TGTGCCAGCAGCTTATGGGCAGGGGTGGAGACCCAGTACTTC. This translates into CASSLWAGVETQYF.

The chain carries TRBV7-9 and TRBJ2-1; tentative D call: TRBD1 (5 bases). Per the germline V gene, CDR1 is SEHNR and CDR2 is FQNEAQ (reference sequence). V shed 3 bases and J shed 6 bases, with 6 bases lying between them. The CDR3 runs 12 residues. CDR3 in DNA: TGTGCCAGCAGCTTCAGGGTCAATGAGCAGTTCTTC. Protein sequence: CASSFRVNEQFF.

Remarks on this clone: In the same sample, other DNA sequences code for this CDR3. The chain couples TRBV27 to TRBJ2-7; 11 positions match TRBD2. Unmatched junction bases numbered 5, after V lost 4 bases and J lost 6 bases. The germline V gene encodes CDR1 MNHEY and CDR2 SMNVEV (reference sequence). This CDR3 comprises 14 residues. CDR3 nucleotides: TGTGCCAGCAGTTCCGGGACTAGCGGAATCGAGCAGTACTTC. The encoded protein is CASSSGTSGIEQYF.

The sample holds a few counts of this clone. The chain has TRBV6-1 and TRBJ2-1, with 8 bases identical to TRBD1. The CDR3 runs to 15 residues. The V segment lost 2 bases and the J segment 4 bases; nucleotides outside the gene matches: 4. Germline V gives CDR1 MNHNS, CDR2 SASEGT. The CDR3, as DNA: TGTGCCAGCAGTGAACGGGGGACAGGATACAATGAGCAGTTCTTC. It yields the protein CASSERGTGYNEQFF.

The V gene is TRBV27, the J gene TRBJ1-1; TRBD1 matches 8 bases. CDR1 MNHEY and CDR2 SMNVEV come from the germline V gene (reference sequence). This CDR3 has 16 residues. J was trimmed by 4 bases and V by 6 bases; bases with no gene match: 13. CDR3 nucleotide sequence: TGTGCCAGCAGCCAGAATGGGCGACAGGGGAGCACTGAAGCTTTCTTT. Amino acids: CASSQNGRQGSTEAFF.

The chain is built from TRBV6-5 and TRBJ2-5; the D gene is possibly TRBD2 (6 bases). The J call may not be correct, given that the DNA end is closer to TRBJ2-7. Germline-derived CDR1 and CDR2 are MNHEY and SVGAGI. The CDR3 is made up of 14 amino acids. In DNA form, the CDR3 reads TGTGCCAGCAGTTACTCGACTAGCTCCTACGAGCAGTACTTC. This gives the protein CASSYSTSSYEQYF.

This sequence joins TRBV4-1 and TRBJ1-1; D ambiguous. Trimming shortened V by 0 bases and J by 1 base, and 9 bases separated the two germline ends. The V gene's germline CDR1 is MGHRA and CDR2 YSYEKL. The CDR3 sequence is 15 residues long. CDR3 sequence (DNA): TGCGCCAGCAGCCAAGAAGTCGGAGGGAACACTGAAGCTTTCTTT. Translating it yields CASSQEVGGNTEAFF.

V gene TRBV21-1 combines with J gene TRBJ2-7; the table names TRBD1, a call not compared with the DNA. TRBV21-1 is tagged as a pseudogene. This CDR3 has 15 amino acids. This chain's CDR3 is CASTPPVGEGYEQYF. CDR3 coding DNA: TGTGCCAGCACTCCCCCCGTAGGGGAAGGCTACGAGCAGTACTTC.